The T cell receptor (beta chain) under discussion was sequenced for a study of T cell repertoires and leukemia-associated antigens. Whole-study results and caveats: Vbeta, Jbeta, VDJ rearrangement and unique CDR3 counts did not differ significantly across four groups. Expanded clones' antigen specificity and function were not directly tested.

TCRdb re-derived calls from the 5' RACE reads in MiXCR, one entry per CDR3 protein. This table holds roughly 10,000 distinct CDR3 sequences, 35% to 45% found once. This clonotype has ten or more counts. The antigen is not known. This TCR was sampled from a female donor in good health. Sequencing was performed on CD3+ T cells sorted from blood and cultured.

CDR3 loop: CASSQPGGYGEKLFF. DNA for the CDR3: TGCGCCAGCAGCCAGCCAGGGGGCTATGGTGAAAAACTGTTTTTT. The V call is TRBV4-3, the J call TRBJ1-4; 8 bases match TRBD1. The CDR3 sequence is 15 residues long. V shed 3 bases, J shed 7 bases, and the junction held 7 bases outside the gene matches. In germline, CDR1 is LGHNA, CDR2 YSLEER.